This T cell receptor (beta chain) was sequenced during a study of blood T cell repertoires in COVID-19. Across the whole study: The analysed material was cDNA or gDNA that came from T cells, B-cell-depleted T cells, or PBMCs.

This clone was counted only a few times. Here immunoSEQ multiplex PCR was the method, and the copy in TCRdb shows in-frame clones only, minus some. The sample holds approximately 250,000 clones, roughly 80% seen once. V lost 4 bases, J lost 7 bases, and 4 bases stayed unmatched. This CDR3 comprises 14 residues. Per germline, CDR1 MGHDK and CDR2 SYGVNS. V usage is TRBV25-1 and J usage is TRBJ1-6; TRBD1 aligns across 7 bases. The receptor comes from a man aged 55 to 70 with acute or convalescent COVID-19. Sequenced sample: peripheral blood. CDR3 sequence (DNA): TGTGCCAGCAGTGTACAGGGGCTAAATTCACCCCTCCACTTT. It yields the protein CASSVQGLNSPLHF. Full variable domain (remainder filled in from reference TRBV25-1 and TRBJ1-6): EADIYQTPRYLVIGTGKKITLECSQTMGHDKMYWYQQDPGMELHLIHYSYGVNSTEKGDLSSESTVSRIRTEHFPLTLESARPSHTSQYLCASSVQGLNSPLHFGNGTRLTVT.